What follows are 23 T cell receptor beta chains derived from one specimen sequenced in a study of T-cell reconstitution after alpha-beta-depleted transplantation in children. Using unique molecular identifiers, the investigators prepared the TCRbeta library. TCRdb re-called the PCR reads with MiXCR, one entry per CDR3 protein. The data contain about 400,000 distinct CDR3 sequences, about 14% of them singletons. This sample comprised PBMCs, obtained from the stem cell graft. These receptors were taken from a human donor who donated a stem cell graft to a child with Fanconi anemia.

The chain couples TRBV10-1 to TRBJ2-5; D gene uncertain. In germline, CDR1 is WNHNN, CDR2 SYGVQD (reference sequence). Trimming stripped 2 bases from V and 5 bases from J, with 9 bases between. CDR3 length: 13 residues. The CDR3 sequence is CASSERWSETQYF. The CDR3 nucleotides are TGCGCCAGCAGTGAGCGGTGGTCTGAGACCCAGTACTTC.

This clonotype has a count of ten or more. The chain is built from TRBV11-1 and TRBJ2-1; possibly TRBD1 or TRBD2 for D (7 bases each). CDR1 and CDR2 from the germline V gene are SGHAT and FQDESV (reference sequence). There are 14 residues in the CDR3. Trimming cost V 4 bases and J 8 bases, with 15 bases left between them. The CDR3 spells CASSSGGEWDEQFF. CDR3 DNA: TGTGCCAGCAGCTCAGGGGGGGAATGGGATGAGCAGTTCTTC.

The chain joins TRBV28 to TRBJ1-1; 9 bases fit TRBD1. CDR1 and CDR2 from the germline V gene are MDHEN and SYDVKM. The V segment lost 6 bases and the J segment 3 bases; nucleotides outside the gene matches: 11. There are 16 residues in the CDR3. This CDR3 is CASRITGTGLDTEAFF. Here the CDR3 DNA reads TGTGCCAGCAGAATTACCGGGACAGGGCTTGACACTGAAGCTTTCTTT.

This clonotype came up a few times. This rearrangement joins TRBV5-1 to TRBJ1-1; 7 bases agree with TRBD1. The CDR3 runs 14 residues. J lost 4 bases, V lost 2 bases, and 5 bases had no gene match. Germline CDR1 is SGHRS and CDR2 is YFSETQ. CDR3 coding DNA: TGCGCCAGCAGCTTCATTCAGGGGGGCACTGAAGCTTTCTTT. Translating it yields CASSFIQGGTEAFF. The full variable domain, its missing parts supplied by reference TRBV5-1 and TRBJ1-1, is KAGVTQTPRYLIKTRGQQVTLSCSPISGHRSVSWYQQTPGQGLQFLFEYFSETQRNKGNFPGRFSGRQFSNSRSEMNVSTLELGDSALYLCASSFIQGGTEAFFGQGTRLTVV.

The chain combines TRBV9 with TRBJ2-6; D ambiguous. Germline V gene lookup returns CDR1 SGDLS and CDR2 YYNGEE. V lost 0 bases and J lost 1, with 8 bases in between. The CDR3 totals 16 residues. The CDR3 coding sequence is TGTGCCAGCAGCGTAGCTTTACAGTCTGGGGCCAACGTCCTGACTTTC. It yields the protein CASSVALQSGANVLTF.

CDR3 nucleotide sequence: TGCGCCAGCAGCGTGGGACAGACGAACACCGGGGAGCTGTTTTTT. Amino acids: CASSVGQTNTGELFF. This chain uses TRBV5-1 with TRBJ2-2; 7 bases align to TRBD1. The germline V gene has CDR1 SGHRS and CDR2 YFSETQ. The CDR3 has 15 residues. V was pared by 4 bases and J by 0 bases, with 3 bases of the junction left unmatched. The variable domain in full, with the rest retrieved from reference TRBV5-1 and TRBJ2-2, is KAGVTQTPRYLIKTRGQQVTLSCSPISGHRSVSWYQQTPGQGLQFLFEYFSETQRNKGNFPGRFSGRQFSNSRSEMNVSTLELGDSALYLCASSVGQTNTGELFFGEGSRLTVL.

This clonotype has only a few counts. V is TRBV10-3 and J is TRBJ1-6; tentatively, D is TRBD1 (6 bases). The length of the CDR3 is 13 residues. The germline V gene has CDR1 ENHRY and CDR2 SYGVKD. Deletions cut 9 bases from V and 8 bases from J, with 14 bases between. CDR3 protein: CAMRQGKDSPLHF. CDR3 coding DNA: TGTGCCATGCGTCAGGGGAAGGATTCACCCCTCCACTTT.

The rearrangement uses TRBV6-1 and TRBJ1-1, with no clear D. This CDR3 comprises 14 residues. Trimming removed 5 bases from V and 3 bases from J, with 13 bases in between. The germline V gene encodes CDR1 MNHNS and CDR2 SASEGT. CDR3 amino acids: CASSKSQRDTEAFF. The CDR3 coding sequence is TGTGCCAGCAGTAAGTCCCAAAGGGACACTGAAGCTTTCTTT.

Here the CDR3 reads CASSRRQGAIGADTQYF. Written as DNA, the CDR3 is TGCGCCAGCAGTCGCCGACAGGGGGCAATCGGGGCAGATACGCAGTATTTT. The chain recombines TRBV4-3 with TRBJ2-3; 10 bases align to TRBD1. The junction had 13 bases not matched to a gene; V was cut back by 6 bases and J by 4 bases. The CDR3 is 17 residues long. The germline V gene has CDR1 LGHNA and CDR2 YSLEER.

J is TRBJ1-1 and V is TRBV29-1; TRBD1 matches 7 bases. Germline trimming cut 7 bases from V and 1 base from J; bases unmatched to any gene: 9. The CDR3 covers 14 residues. Germline values: CDR1 SQVTM, CDR2 ANQGSEA. The CDR3 DNA is TGCAGCGCAACCTCGACAGGGAAGAACACTGAAGCTTTCTTT. It codes for CSATSTGKNTEAFF.

This clonotype was observed a handful of times. This chain links TRBV29-1 with TRBJ2-1; D is ambiguous. Germline CDR1 reads SQVTM; CDR2 reads ANQGSEA. The CDR3 runs 13 residues. Between the trimmed V and J ends, which lost 4 bases and 10 bases, there was a span of 17 bases. The CDR3 here is CSVVGQDLREQFF. CDR3 in DNA: TGCAGCGTTGTAGGGCAGGATCTAAGGGAGCAGTTCTTC.

This clonotype was observed at least ten times. The chain carries TRBV7-2 and TRBJ2-6, with TRBD1 matching 8 bases. This CDR3 is built from 15 residues. The V and J ends lost 3 bases and 4 bases, in that order; junction bases with no gene match: 2. Germline lookup yields CDR1 SGHTA and CDR2 FQGNSA. The CDR3 loop reads CASSLDRAGANVLTF. The CDR3 bases are TGTGCCAGCAGCTTGGACAGGGCCGGGGCCAACGTCCTGACTTTC.

There are a few counts of this clonotype. This chain uses TRBV3-1 with TRBJ1-2; the D is unclear. Trimming took off 1 base at V and 7 bases at J, with 7 bases between the two ends. The CDR3 is made up of 12 amino acids. Germline CDR1 is LGHDT and CDR2 is YNNKEL (reference sequence). Here the CDR3 DNA reads TGTGCCAGCAGCCAAGTAAGGGCTGGCTACACCTTC. Translation gives CASSQVRAGYTF.

The CDR3 DNA is TGCAGCGTTGGGGCAGACTATGGCTACACCTTC. Amino acid sequence: CSVGADYGYTF. The chain couples TRBV29-1 to TRBJ1-2; D remains ambiguous. This CDR3 spans 11 amino acids. CDR1 SQVTM and CDR2 ANQGSEA come from the germline V gene. V lost 4 bases to trimming and J lost 3 bases, with 6 bases between them.

This clonotype was found many times. The chain uses TRBV5-1 and TRBJ2-1, with a tentative D call TRBD1 (7 bases). This CDR3 has 14 residues. In germline, CDR1 is SGHRS, CDR2 YFSETQ. The V and J ends lost 1 base and 9 bases respectively, with 14 bases between them. The CDR3 sequence: CASSLNQGGGEQFF. In DNA, the CDR3 is TGCGCCAGCAGCTTGAACCAGGGGGGTGGTGAGCAGTTCTTC.

This clonotype came up many times. This chain uses TRBV12-3 or TRBV12-4 with TRBJ1-4, with D maybe TRBD1 (5 bases). This CDR3 is built from 15 residues. V was trimmed by 5 bases and J by 3 bases, leaving 13 bases between them. This CDR3 reads CASSAGFGANEKLFF. The CDR3 DNA is TGTGCCAGCAGTGCAGGGTTTGGAGCTAATGAAAAACTGTTTTTT.

The chain carries TRBV12-3 or TRBV12-4 and TRBJ1-2, with no clear D. The V and J ends lost 3 bases and 8 bases respectively, with 16 bases between them. The CDR3 sequence is 14 residues long. The CDR3 bases are TGTGCCAGCAGTTTGGTTAGTGTGCGGTCGGGCTACACCTTC. Its translation is CASSLVSVRSGYTF.

The chain links TRBV29-1 to TRBJ2-3; D is ambiguous. V lost 0 bases and J 5 bases, leaving 6 bases between the germline ends. Per the germline V gene, CDR1 is SQVTM and CDR2 is ANQGSEA. This CDR3 is 12 amino acids long. CDR3 residues: CSVEDFQDTQYF. CDR3 DNA sequence: TGCAGCGTTGAAGATTTCCAAGATACGCAGTATTTT.

This chain links TRBV20-1 with TRBJ2-5, with 11 bases aligning to TRBD2. The CDR3 loop spans 15 amino acids. Germline CDR1 DFQATT, CDR2 SNEGSKA (reference sequence). Germline trimming cut 5 bases from V and 1 base from J; bases unmatched to any gene: 6. Here the CDR3 reads CSAPPSGGPQETQYF. As DNA, the CDR3 is TGCAGTGCTCCCCCTAGCGGGGGGCCCCAAGAGACCCAGTACTTC.

The table lists this clonotype with many counts. V is TRBV12-3 or TRBV12-4 and J is TRBJ1-6; 7 bases map to TRBD1. The CDR3 extends over 15 amino acids. Trimming took 6 bases from V and 10 from J; bases not matched to a gene: 12. CDR3: CASSEAAGGRSPLHF. The CDR3 nucleotides read TGTGCCAGCAGCGAGGCGGCAGGGGGTAGATCACCCCTCCACTTT.

The chain carries TRBV18 and TRBJ1-2, with 7 bases matching TRBD1. J gave up 4 bases and V 8 bases, and 10 bases lay outside the gene matches. Germline assignment: CDR1 KGHSH and CDR2 LQKENI. The CDR3 spans 14 residues. The chain's CDR3 is CASRTNRDSYGYTF. Written as DNA, the CDR3 is TGTGCCAGCCGGACCAATCGGGACAGCTATGGCTACACCTTC. The full variable domain, its missing parts supplied by reference TRBV18 and TRBJ1-2, is NAGVMQNPRHLVRRRGQEARLRCSPMKGHSHVYWYRQLPEEGLKFMVYLQKENIIDESGMPKERFSAEFPKEGPSILRIQQVVRGDSAAYFCASRTNRDSYGYTFGSGTRLTVV.

This clonotype was counted many times. The chain employs TRBV2 and TRBJ1-4; D is ambiguous. Germline V gene lookup returns CDR1 SNHLY and CDR2 FYNNEI. The V end was cut by 3 bases, the J end by 7 bases, with 9 bases between. CDR3 size: 13 residues. In DNA form, the CDR3 reads TGTGCCAGCAGTGATGGAGGGCGTGAAAAACTGTTTTTT. It specifies CASSDGGREKLFF.

In this sample, this clonotype turned up a few times. This rearrangement joins TRBV7-9 to TRBJ1-6; D remains ambiguous. V was shortened by 8 bases and J by 7 bases, with 12 bases between the two germline ends. Germline loops: CDR1 SEHNR, CDR2 FQNEAQ (reference sequence). CDR3 length: 13 residues. The CDR3 is CASGRSLNSPLHF. The CDR3 DNA reads as TGTGCCAGCGGAAGGAGCTTGAATTCACCCCTCCACTTT.